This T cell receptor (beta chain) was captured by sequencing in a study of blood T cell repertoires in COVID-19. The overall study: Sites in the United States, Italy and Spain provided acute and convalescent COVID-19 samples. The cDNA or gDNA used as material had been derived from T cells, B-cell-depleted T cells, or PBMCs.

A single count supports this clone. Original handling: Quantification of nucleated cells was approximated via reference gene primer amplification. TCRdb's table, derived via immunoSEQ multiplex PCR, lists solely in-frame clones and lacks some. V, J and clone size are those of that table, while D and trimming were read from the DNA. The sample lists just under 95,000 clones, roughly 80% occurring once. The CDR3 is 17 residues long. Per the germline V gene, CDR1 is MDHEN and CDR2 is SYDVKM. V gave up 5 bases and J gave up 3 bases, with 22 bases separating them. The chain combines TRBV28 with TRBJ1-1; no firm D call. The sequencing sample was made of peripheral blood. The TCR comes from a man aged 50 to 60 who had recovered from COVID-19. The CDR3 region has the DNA TGTGCCAGCAGTCTACCGAGACAATCCGGAGGAGACACTGAAGCTTTCTTT. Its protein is CASSLPRQSGGDTEAFF.